The following is a T cell receptor (beta chain) sequence with its context. The data are from a study of shared clonotypes between healthy human individuals. There are 13 residues in the CDR3. Germline V lookup: CDR1 SQVTM, CDR2 ANQGSEA. Trimming cost V 0 bases and J 5 bases, with 8 bases left between them. CD8 cells regarded as naive lacked CD45RO, were positively chosen for CCR7, and omitted terminally differentiated effector memory CD45RA+ cells. Data came from immunoSEQ multiplex PCR; TCRdb stores just in-frame clones and leaves some out. Of about 1,900,000 clones in the sample, approximately 95% are singletons; the top ten hold roughly 1.2%.

The sequenced sample was naive CD8+ T cells sorted from blood. This receptor was obtained from a man between 18 and 29 years old in good health. V usage is TRBV29-1 and J usage is TRBJ2-1; D may be TRBD2 (6 bases). DNA of the CDR3: TGCAGCGTTGAAGATGGGGGGAACAATGAGCAGTTCTTC. Its translation: CSVEDGGNNEQFF.